The 2 T cell receptor beta chains listed next were all sequenced from one sample in a study of Ad26.COV2.S vaccination and SARS-CoV-2 variants. Treatment described: some 20 received Ad26.COV2.S at low or high dose, single or two shots; five or six received placebo; per-sample allocation not given. The samples were gathered on day 63 after the first injection of vaccine or placebo. The repertoire was sequenced with immunoSEQ multiplex PCR; TCRdb's copy has only in-frame clones and lacks some. The table lists around 340,000 clones, 75% to 90% of them singletons, with around 5% in the top ten. Sequencing was performed on peripheral blood, taken in a trial of Ad26.COV2.S vaccine versus placebo. These receptors all come from a person aged 18 to 65 who received the Ad26.COV2.S COVID-19 vaccine or a placebo.

The chain has TRBV5-8 and TRBJ2-1; D gene ambiguous. V dropped 4 bases and J dropped 7 bases, with 15 bases sitting between them. This CDR3 comprises 14 residues. CDR1 SGHTS and CDR2 YDEGEE come from the germline V gene. The CDR3 loop is CASSLAGVVNEQFF. As DNA, the CDR3 is TGTGCCAGCAGCCTGGCTGGAGTGGTTAATGAGCAGTTCTTC.

In this sample, this clone turned up a few times. The V gene is TRBV14, the J gene TRBJ2-1; 11 bases are a match to TRBD2. The CDR3 length is 17 residues. Germline CDR1 and CDR2: SGHDN and FVKESK. The J segment lost 7 bases and the V segment lost 0 bases, leaving 8 bases of the junction unmatched. In DNA form, the CDR3 reads TGTGCCAGCAGCCAAGATTGGGGGCTAGCGGGGGGAAATGAGCAGTTCTTC. Translated: CASSQDWGLAGGNEQFF.